The T cell receptor (beta chain) described here comes from a study of cytomegalovirus exposure and HLA in healthy donors. Study-level points and caveats: For most subjects, TCR beta sequences were reported to predict HLA-A and HLA-B alleles with accuracy.

To note about this clone: Its antigen is unknown.

Healthy bone marrow donors supplied every sample. The PCR had 60 Vbeta and 13 Jbeta primers. Method: immunoSEQ multiplex PCR; TCRdb's copy keeps in-frame clones and lacks some. The data contain about 180,000 clones, around three quarters of them seen just once; the ten biggest clones take up around 5.7%. The germline V gene encodes CDR1 SGHAT and CDR2 FQNNGV. V lost 5 bases and J 2 bases, leaving 9 bases between the germline ends. This CDR3 is 13 amino acids long. This TCR derives from a man aged 40-49 years in good health and CMV-seronegative. Sequenced sample: PBMCs. The rearrangement uses TRBV11-2 and TRBJ2-5; TRBD1 is a possible D gene (5 bases). The CDR3 DNA reads TGTGCCAGCAGCCGACAGATACAAGAGACCCAGTACTTC. Residues: CASSRQIQETQYF.